The present T cell receptor (beta chain) was sequenced within a study of T cell responses to AZD1222 COVID-19 vaccine. Clones were sequenced by immunoSEQ multiplex PCR, and TCRdb holds only the in-frame ones, with some missing. The sample yields 150,000 to 200,000 clones, approximately 91% seen once. Study findings and constraints: At baseline, just 5 or 6 AZD1222 recipients tested seropositive. Unmutated variant regions are reportedly the target of nearly half of TCRs that are spike-specific.

Remarks on this clone: The target antigen is unknown.

Material: peripheral blood, obtained 28 days after the second AZD1222 dose. The clonotype comes from an adult who received the AZD1222 COVID-19 vaccine.

The CDR3 loop reads CASSYLGTGQGSPLHF. As DNA, the CDR3 is TGCGCCAGCAGCTACTTGGGGACAGGGCAAGGATCACCCCTCCACTTT. The genes are TRBV5-1 and TRBJ1-6; 9 bases map to TRBD1. The CDR3 runs 16 residues. The J segment lost 10 bases and the V segment lost 3 bases, leaving 11 bases of the junction unmatched. CDR1 is SGHRS and CDR2 is YFSETQ in the germline V gene.